Presented here are 18 T cell receptor beta chains from one specimen sequenced in a study of blood T cell repertoires in COVID-19. Data came from immunoSEQ multiplex PCR; TCRdb stores just in-frame clones and leaves some out. In the table there are around 200,000 clones, approximately 84% of which are singletons. The specimen sequenced was peripheral blood. Receptors originate from a man in his fifties or sixties with active or convalescent COVID-19.

This clone was recorded a few times. V and J are TRBV20-1 and TRBJ1-2; TRBD1 agrees at 7 bases. Germline assignment: CDR1 DFQATT and CDR2 SNEGSKA (reference sequence). Trimming took 6 bases from V and 6 from J; bases not matched to a gene: 4. This CDR3 is 11 amino acids long. In DNA form, the CDR3 reads TGCAGTGCCCCGACAGGGAATGGCTACACCTTC. Protein sequence: CSAPTGNGYTF.

This chain connects TRBV5-6 to TRBJ1-5; the D gene is possibly TRBD1 (6 bases). Trimming removed 0 bases from V and 3 bases from J, with 10 bases in between. CDR3 size: 15 residues. Germline V gives CDR1 SGHDT, CDR2 YYEEEE. CDR3 protein: CASSLGWDTNQPQHF. The CDR3 region has the DNA TGTGCCAGCAGCTTGGGCTGGGACACCAATCAGCCCCAGCATTTT.

The rearrangement links TRBV2 to TRBJ1-6, with TRBD1 matching 9 bases. The germline V gene has CDR1 SNHLY and CDR2 FYNNEI. The CDR3 is made up of 14 amino acids. The ends lost 5 bases at V and 8 bases at J; junction bases unmatched: 4. The CDR3 sequence: CASSPWDRDSPLHF. CDR3 nucleotides: TGTGCCAGCAGTCCTTGGGACAGGGATTCACCCCTCCACTTT.

J is TRBJ2-2 and V is TRBV4-2; TRBD2 aligns across 13 bases. With V trimmed by 3 bases and J by 7 bases, 8 bases remained unmatched. The CDR3 covers 17 residues. Germline V CDR1 and CDR2: LGHNA, YNFKEQ. CDR3 residues: CASSQLGLAGEGGELFF. The CDR3 DNA is TGTGCCAGCAGCCAGCTCGGACTAGCGGGGGAGGGCGGGGAGCTGTTTTTT.

This chain connects TRBV6-2 or TRBV6-3 to TRBJ1-6; the D gene is possibly TRBD1 (5 bases). Per the germline V gene, CDR1 is MNHEY and CDR2 is SVGEGT. The CDR3 runs to 16 residues. V lost 2 bases and J lost 7, with 15 bases in between. This chain's CDR3 is CASSYPSGAGNSPLHF. CDR3 sequence (DNA): TGTGCCAGCAGTTACCCAAGTGGGGCGGGAAATTCACCCCTCCACTTT.

This chain connects TRBV19 to TRBJ2-3, with 8 bases lining up with TRBD2. From germline, CDR1 is LNHDA and CDR2 SQIVND (reference sequence). The CDR3 has 16 residues. The trim removed 3 bases at V and 2 bases at J, leaving 7 bases unmatched. Here the CDR3 DNA reads TGTGCCAGTAGTATCATGGCGGGGGGCGCCACAGATACGCAGTATTTT. It codes for CASSIMAGGATDTQYF.

This chain uses TRBV28 with TRBJ1-1, with 9 bases aligning to TRBD1. The germline CDR1 and CDR2 sequences are MDHEN and SYDVKM. Trimming took 1 base from V and 5 from J; bases not matched to a gene: 14. CDR3 length: 18 amino acids. The CDR3 here is CASSLYKQGAPPRTEAFF. CDR3 bases: TGTGCCAGCAGTTTATATAAACAGGGGGCCCCCCCGAGGACTGAAGCTTTCTTT.

CDR3 protein: CASSSIDYGYTF. The CDR3, as DNA: TGTGCCAGCAGCTCGATAGACTATGGCTACACCTTC. This chain uses TRBV5-4 with TRBJ1-2; D call uncertain. V lost 3 bases, J lost 3 bases, and 6 bases lay in between. This CDR3 spans 12 amino acids. Germline V CDR1 and CDR2: SGHNT, YYREEE (reference sequence).

The V and J genes are TRBV2 and TRBJ2-7, with 10 bases identical to TRBD2. V lost 5 bases and J lost 5; bases outside the gene matches: 3. CDR1 and CDR2 from the germline V gene are SNHLY and FYNNEI. The CDR3 contains 13 residues. CDR3 in DNA: TGTGCCAGCAGTACGGGACTAGCGCACGAGCAGTACTTC. This encodes CASSTGLAHEQYF.

The genes are TRBV6-5 and TRBJ1-1; 9 bases line up with TRBD1. From germline, CDR1 is MNHEY and CDR2 SVGAGI. With 0 bases clipped from V and 2 bases from J, the junction kept 1 base outside the gene matches. The CDR3 sequence is 15 residues long. The CDR3: CASSYSGQGNTEAFF. CDR3 sequence (DNA): TGTGCCAGCAGTTACTCGGGACAGGGAAACACTGAAGCTTTCTTT.

V is TRBV19 and J is TRBJ1-2; D unresolved. Trimming removed 2 bases at V and 4 bases at J, with 11 bases between. Germline V gives CDR1 LNHDA, CDR2 SQIVND (reference sequence). This CDR3 is 14 amino acids long. The CDR3 protein is CASSIPGAGYGYTF. The CDR3 coding sequence is TGTGCCAGTAGTATACCGGGAGCCGGCTATGGCTACACCTTC.

The gene calls are TRBV7-3 and TRBJ1-1; TRBD1 agrees at 8 bases. V lost 5 bases to trimming and J lost 4 bases; unmatched junction nucleotides: 6. Germline assignment: CDR1 SGHTA and CDR2 FQGTGA. The CDR3 has 14 residues. The CDR3 protein is CASSPQGAATEAFF. DNA for the CDR3: TGTGCCAGCAGCCCGCAGGGGGCGGCCACTGAAGCTTTCTTT.

The chain has TRBV6-2 or TRBV6-3 and TRBJ2-3; TRBD1 is a possible D gene (6 bases). Germline values: CDR1 MNHEY, CDR2 SVGEGT. V was shortened by 4 bases and J by 1 base, with 15 bases between the two germline ends. The CDR3 runs to 16 residues. CDR3 protein: CASSSAGGHGTDTQYF. The DNA of the CDR3 is TGTGCCAGCAGTTCTGCTGGGGGCCATGGCACAGATACGCAGTATTTT.

DNA for the CDR3: TGTGCCAGCAGTGAATCACACAGCTCAGGGGGTACAGATACGCAGTATTTT. It is translated as CASSESHSSGGTDTQYF. The chain uses TRBV6-1 and TRBJ2-3; 7 nucleotides agree with TRBD1. Germline-derived CDR1 and CDR2 are MNHNS and SASEGT. CDR3 size: 17 residues. The V and J ends lost 2 bases and 3 bases, in that order; junction bases with no gene match: 11.

The chain employs TRBV11-1 and TRBJ1-1, with D possibly being TRBD1 (6 bases). CDR1 and CDR2 (germline): SGHAT, FQDESV (reference sequence). V shed 4 bases and J shed 10 bases, with 13 bases lying between them. The CDR3 is 12 residues long. CDR3 DNA: TGTGCCAGCAGCTATGGAAGGGGGTTAGCTTTCTTT. This codes for CASSYGRGLAFF.

CDR3 in amino acids: CASSRGTHDYEQYF. In DNA, the CDR3 is TGTGCCAGCAGCCGCGGGACTCATGACTACGAGCAGTACTTC. The gene calls are TRBV7-2 and TRBJ2-7, with D perhaps TRBD2 (6 bases). CDR1 is SGHTA and CDR2 is FQGNSA in the germline V gene. Between the trimmed V and J ends, which lost 5 bases and 3 bases, there was a span of 14 bases. CDR3 length: 14 residues.

CDR3 sequence (DNA): TGTGCCAGCAGCTCCAGACTAGCGGGGGGGCAAGAGACCCAGTACTTC. This codes for CASSSRLAGGQETQYF. The chain couples TRBV5-4 to TRBJ2-5, with TRBD2 matching 14 bases. J gave up 2 bases and V 3 bases, and 3 bases lay outside the gene matches. This CDR3 contains 16 residues. Per the germline V gene, CDR1 is SGHNT and CDR2 is YYREEE (reference sequence).

The chain links TRBV5-3 to TRBJ1-3; 11 nucleotides agree with TRBD1. TRBV5-3 is flagged as an ORF with uncertain function. V lost 0 bases, J lost 10 bases, and 3 bases stayed unmatched. CDR3 length: 14 residues. The CDR3 DNA reads as TGTGCCAGAAGCTTGGAGGGACAGGGGGTGACCATATATTTT. Encoded protein: CARSLEGQGVTIYF.